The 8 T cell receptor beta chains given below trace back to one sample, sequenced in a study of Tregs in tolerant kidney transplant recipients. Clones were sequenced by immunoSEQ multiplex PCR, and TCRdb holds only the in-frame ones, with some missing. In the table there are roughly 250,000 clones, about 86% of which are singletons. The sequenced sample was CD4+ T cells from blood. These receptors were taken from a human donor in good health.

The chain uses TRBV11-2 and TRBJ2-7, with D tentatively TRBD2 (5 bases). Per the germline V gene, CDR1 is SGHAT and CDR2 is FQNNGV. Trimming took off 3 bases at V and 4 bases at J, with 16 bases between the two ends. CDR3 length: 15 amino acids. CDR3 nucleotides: TGTGCCAGCAGCTTGGCAGGAGGTCGTGAGTACGAGCAGTACTTC. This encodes CASSLAGGREYEQYF.

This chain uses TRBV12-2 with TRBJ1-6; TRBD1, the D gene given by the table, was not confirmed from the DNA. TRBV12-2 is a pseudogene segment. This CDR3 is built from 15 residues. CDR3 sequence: CASRWCRGTNSPLHF. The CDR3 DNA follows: TGTGCAAGTCGCTGGTGCAGGGGGACTAATTCACCCCTCCACTTT.

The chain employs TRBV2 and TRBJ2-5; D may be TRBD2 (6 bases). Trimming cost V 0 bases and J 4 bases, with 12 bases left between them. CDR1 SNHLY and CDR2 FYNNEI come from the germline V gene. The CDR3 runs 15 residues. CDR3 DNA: TGTGCCAGCAGTGAAGCTAGCGGACTAACAGAGACCCAGTACTTC. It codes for CASSEASGLTETQYF.

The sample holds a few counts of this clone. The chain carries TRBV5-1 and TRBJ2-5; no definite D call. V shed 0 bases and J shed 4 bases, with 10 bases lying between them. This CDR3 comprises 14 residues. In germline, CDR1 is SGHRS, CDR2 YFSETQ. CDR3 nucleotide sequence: TGCGCCAGCAGCTTGGACACACCAGCAGAGACCCAGTACTTC. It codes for CASSLDTPAETQYF.

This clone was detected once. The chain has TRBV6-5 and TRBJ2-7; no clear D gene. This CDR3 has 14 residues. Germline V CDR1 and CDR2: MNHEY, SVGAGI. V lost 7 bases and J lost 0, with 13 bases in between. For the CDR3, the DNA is TGTGCCAGCAACCCTTTGGGATCCTCCTACGAGCAGTACTTC. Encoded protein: CASNPLGSSYEQYF.

The CDR3 protein is CASPPGASPNTGELFF. CDR3 bases: TGTGCCAGCCCGCCGGGGGCGTCTCCCAACACCGGGGAGCTGTTTTTT. The V call is TRBV11-3, the J call TRBJ2-2, with D perhaps TRBD1 or TRBD2 (6 bases each). CDR3 length equals 16 residues. V was clipped by 8 bases and J by 2 bases, with 18 bases between them. Germline V gives CDR1 SGHNT, CDR2 YENEEA.

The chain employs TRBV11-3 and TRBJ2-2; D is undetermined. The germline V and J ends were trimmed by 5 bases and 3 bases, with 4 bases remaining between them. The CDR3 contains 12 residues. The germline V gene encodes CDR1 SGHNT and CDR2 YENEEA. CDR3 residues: CASSRYTGELFF. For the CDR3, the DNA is TGTGCCAGCAGCAGATACACCGGGGAGCTGTTTTTT.

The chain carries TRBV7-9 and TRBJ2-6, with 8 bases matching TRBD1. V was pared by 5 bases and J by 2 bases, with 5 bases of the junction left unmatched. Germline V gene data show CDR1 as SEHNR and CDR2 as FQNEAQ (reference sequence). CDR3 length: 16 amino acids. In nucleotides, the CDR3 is TGTGCCAGCAGCCACGGACAGGGCGCTGGGGCCAACGTCCTGACTTTC. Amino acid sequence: CASSHGQGAGANVLTF.